This T cell receptor (beta chain) was sequenced for a study of cytomegalovirus exposure and HLA in healthy donors. General study results and limits: The authors later linked a missense DCLRE1C variant to TCR beta V- and J-gene trimming.

Notes on this clone: The antigen is undetermined.

The PCR employed 60 Vbeta primers together with 13 Jbeta primers. Original processing notes: In a later analysis, 70 million to 80 million unique TCR beta chains included roughly 11 million shared by two or more donors. Here immunoSEQ multiplex PCR was the method, and the copy in TCRdb shows in-frame clones only, minus some. V, J and clone size derive from that table, while D and trimming were established from the DNA sequence. The sample contains roughly 150,000 clones, roughly 75% of which appear only once. Germline V gene sequence: CDR1 MNHEY, CDR2 SVGAGI. This CDR3 has 15 amino acids. The J segment lost 6 bases and the V segment lost 5 bases, leaving 4 bases of the junction unmatched.

This sequence was found in a female donor in good health and CMV-seronegative. Material for sequencing was PBMCs. The chain recombines TRBV6-5 with TRBJ2-1, with TRBD2 matching over 13 bases. The CDR3 spells CASSPTSGGFNEQFF. In nucleotides, the CDR3 is TGTGCCAGCAGTCCGACTAGCGGGGGGTTCAATGAGCAGTTCTTC.